The source of this TCR beta chain is a study of T cell responses to AZD1222 COVID-19 vaccine. A single count supports this clone. Its antigen is unidentified. Whole-study results and caveats: Repertoires were obtained only post-peak T cell response. Only a handful of AZD1222 recipients tested seropositive at baseline. There were vaccine-associated CD4 TCRs across spike, dominant at 160-218 and 743-854. Donors were largely white British and mainly female; clonal diversity was possibly underestimated.

TCRdb's table, derived via immunoSEQ multiplex PCR, lists solely in-frame clones and lacks some. The table shows over 100,000 clones, with over 75% occurring only once. Germline V gene data show CDR1 as SGHTA and CDR2 as FQGNSA. The V and J ends lost 1 base and 7 bases respectively, with 11 bases between them. CDR3 size: 13 residues. The chain uses TRBV7-2 and TRBJ2-7; no clear D gene. The sample was peripheral blood, taken on day 0 of AZD1222 vaccination. The clonotype comes from an adult in good health. The CDR3 DNA follows: TGTGCCAGCAGCTTAGGTGGTTTGGTAGAGCAGTACTTC. Translated: CASSLGGLVEQYF.